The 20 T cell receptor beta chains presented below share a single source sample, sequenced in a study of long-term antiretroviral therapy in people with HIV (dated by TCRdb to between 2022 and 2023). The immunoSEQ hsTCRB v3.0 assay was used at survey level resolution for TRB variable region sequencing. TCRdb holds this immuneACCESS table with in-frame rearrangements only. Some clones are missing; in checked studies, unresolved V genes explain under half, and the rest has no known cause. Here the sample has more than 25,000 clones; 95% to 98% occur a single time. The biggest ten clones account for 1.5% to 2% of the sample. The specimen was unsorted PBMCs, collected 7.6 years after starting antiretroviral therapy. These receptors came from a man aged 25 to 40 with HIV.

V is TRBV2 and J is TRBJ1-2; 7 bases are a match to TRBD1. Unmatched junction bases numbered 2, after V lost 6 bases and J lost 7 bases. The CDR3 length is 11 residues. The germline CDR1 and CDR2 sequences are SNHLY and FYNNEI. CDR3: CASSYRGGYTF. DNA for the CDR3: TGTGCCAGCAGCTACAGGGGTGGCTACACCTTC.

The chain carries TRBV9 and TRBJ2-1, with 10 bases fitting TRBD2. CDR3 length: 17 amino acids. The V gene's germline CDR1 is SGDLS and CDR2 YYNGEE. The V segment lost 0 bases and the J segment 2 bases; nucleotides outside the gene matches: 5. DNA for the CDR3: TGTGCCAGCAGCGTAGCGACTAGCGGGTGGACCTACAATGAGCAGTTCTTC. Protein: CASSVATSGWTYNEQFF.

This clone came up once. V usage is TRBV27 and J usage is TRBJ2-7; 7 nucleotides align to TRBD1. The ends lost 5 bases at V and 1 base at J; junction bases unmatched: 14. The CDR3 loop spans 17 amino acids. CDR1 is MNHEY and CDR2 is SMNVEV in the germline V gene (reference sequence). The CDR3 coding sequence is TGTGCCAGCAGTGGGACAGAAGGTAAGAGATTGTCCTACGAGCAGTACTTC. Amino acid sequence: CASSGTEGKRLSYEQYF.

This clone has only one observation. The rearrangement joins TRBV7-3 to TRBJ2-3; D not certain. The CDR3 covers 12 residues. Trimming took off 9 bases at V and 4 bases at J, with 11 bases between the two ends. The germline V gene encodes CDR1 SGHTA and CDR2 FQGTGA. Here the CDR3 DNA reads TGTGCCAGTCAAGAGCGAGCAGATACGCAGTATTTT. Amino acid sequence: CASQERADTQYF.

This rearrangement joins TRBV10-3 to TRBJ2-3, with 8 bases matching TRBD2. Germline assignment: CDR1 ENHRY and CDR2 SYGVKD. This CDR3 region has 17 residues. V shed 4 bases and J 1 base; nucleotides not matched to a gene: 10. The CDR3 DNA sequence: TGTGCCATCAGTGGGGACTCCGCGGGGGGACGCACAGATACGCAGTATTTT. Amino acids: CAISGDSAGGRTDTQYF.

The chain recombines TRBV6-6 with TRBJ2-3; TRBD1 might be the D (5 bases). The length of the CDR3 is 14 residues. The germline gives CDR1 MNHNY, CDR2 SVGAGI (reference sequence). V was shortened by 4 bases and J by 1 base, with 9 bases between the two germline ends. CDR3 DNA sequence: TGTGCCAGCAGTTTAGGGGAAGGCACAGATACGCAGTATTTT. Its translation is CASSLGEGTDTQYF.

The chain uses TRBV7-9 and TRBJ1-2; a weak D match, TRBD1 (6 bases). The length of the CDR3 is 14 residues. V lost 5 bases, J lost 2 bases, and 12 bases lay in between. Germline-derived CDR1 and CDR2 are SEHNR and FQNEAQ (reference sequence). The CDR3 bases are TGTGCCAGCAGCCGGAATACAGGGAACTATGGCTACACCTTC. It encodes CASSRNTGNYGYTF.

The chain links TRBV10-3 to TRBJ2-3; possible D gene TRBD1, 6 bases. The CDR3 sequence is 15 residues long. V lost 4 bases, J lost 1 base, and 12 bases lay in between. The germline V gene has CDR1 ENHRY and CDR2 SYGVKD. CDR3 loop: CAISVEGVGTDTQYF. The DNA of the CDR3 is TGTGCCATCAGTGTCGAGGGGGTGGGCACAGATACGCAGTATTTT.

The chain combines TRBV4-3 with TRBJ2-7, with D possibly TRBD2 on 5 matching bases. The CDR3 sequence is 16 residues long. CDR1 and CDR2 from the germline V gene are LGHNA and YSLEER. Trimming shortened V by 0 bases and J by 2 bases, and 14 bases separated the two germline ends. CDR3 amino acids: CASSQEARAGPYEQYF. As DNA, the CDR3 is TGCGCCAGCAGCCAAGAGGCAAGGGCGGGCCCCTACGAGCAGTACTTC.

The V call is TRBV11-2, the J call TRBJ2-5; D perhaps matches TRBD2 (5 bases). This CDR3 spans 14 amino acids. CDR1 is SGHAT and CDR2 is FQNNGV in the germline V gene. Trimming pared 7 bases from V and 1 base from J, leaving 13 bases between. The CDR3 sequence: CASIKTGSQETQYF. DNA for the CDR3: TGTGCCAGCATCAAGACTGGGAGCCAAGAGACCCAGTACTTC.

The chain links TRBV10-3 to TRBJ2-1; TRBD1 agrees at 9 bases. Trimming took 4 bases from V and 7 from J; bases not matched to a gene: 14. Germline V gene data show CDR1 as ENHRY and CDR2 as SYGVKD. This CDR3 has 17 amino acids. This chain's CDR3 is CAISAKGGTGIGNEQFF. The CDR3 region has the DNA TGTGCCATCAGTGCCAAAGGGGGGACAGGGATAGGAAATGAGCAGTTCTTC.

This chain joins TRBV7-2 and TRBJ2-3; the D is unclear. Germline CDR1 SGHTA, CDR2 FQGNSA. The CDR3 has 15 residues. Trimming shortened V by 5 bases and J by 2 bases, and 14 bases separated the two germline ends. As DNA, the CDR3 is TGTGCCAGCAGCCCCGACGGAGCCTTCACAGATACGCAGTATTTT. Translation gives CASSPDGAFTDTQYF.

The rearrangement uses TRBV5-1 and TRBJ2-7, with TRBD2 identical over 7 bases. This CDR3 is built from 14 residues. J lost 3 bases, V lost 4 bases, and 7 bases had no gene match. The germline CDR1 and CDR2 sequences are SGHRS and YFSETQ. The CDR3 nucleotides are TGCGCCAGCAGCCACACCGGGGGGTTCTACGAGCAGTACTTC. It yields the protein CASSHTGGFYEQYF.

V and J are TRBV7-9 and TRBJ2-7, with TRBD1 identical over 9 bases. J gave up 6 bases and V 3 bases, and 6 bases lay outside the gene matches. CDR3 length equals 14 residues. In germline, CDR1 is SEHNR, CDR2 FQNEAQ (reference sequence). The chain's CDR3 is CASSFLGTGSEQYF. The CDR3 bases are TGTGCCAGCAGCTTTCTAGGGACAGGGTCCGAGCAGTACTTC.

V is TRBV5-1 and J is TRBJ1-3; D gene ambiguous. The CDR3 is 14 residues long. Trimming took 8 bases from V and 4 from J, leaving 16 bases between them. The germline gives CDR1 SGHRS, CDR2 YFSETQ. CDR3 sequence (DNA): TGCGCCAGTCAGACCGATCCGGGAGGAAACACCATATATTTT. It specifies CASQTDPGGNTIYF.

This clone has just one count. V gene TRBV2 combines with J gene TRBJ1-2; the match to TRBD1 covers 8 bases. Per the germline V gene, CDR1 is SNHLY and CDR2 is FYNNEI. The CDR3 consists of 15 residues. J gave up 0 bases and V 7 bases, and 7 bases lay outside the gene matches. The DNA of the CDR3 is TGTGCCAGCAACAGGGGGGTTCCTTCTAACTATGGCTACACCTTC. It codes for CASNRGVPSNYGYTF.

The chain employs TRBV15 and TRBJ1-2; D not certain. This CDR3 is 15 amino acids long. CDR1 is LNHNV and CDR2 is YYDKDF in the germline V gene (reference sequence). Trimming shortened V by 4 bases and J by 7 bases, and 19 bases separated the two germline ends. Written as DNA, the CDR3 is TGTGCCACCAGCAAAGAGGTGGGGAGGCGTTCTGGCTACACCTTC. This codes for CATSKEVGRRSGYTF.

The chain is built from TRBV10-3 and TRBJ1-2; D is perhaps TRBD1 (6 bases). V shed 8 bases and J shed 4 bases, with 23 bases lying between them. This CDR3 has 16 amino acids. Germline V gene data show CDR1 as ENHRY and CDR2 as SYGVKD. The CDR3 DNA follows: TGTGCCATCGGGGACCCCCAGGGGCGCGAAGCCTATGGCTACACCTTC. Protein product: CAIGDPQGREAYGYTF.

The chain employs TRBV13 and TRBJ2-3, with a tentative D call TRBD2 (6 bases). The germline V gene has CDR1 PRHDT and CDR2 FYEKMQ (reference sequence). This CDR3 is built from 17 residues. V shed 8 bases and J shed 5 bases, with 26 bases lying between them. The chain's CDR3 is CASRASRELDHGDTQYF. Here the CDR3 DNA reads TGTGCCAGCCGGGCCTCTCGGGAGCTTGATCACGGAGATACGCAGTATTTT. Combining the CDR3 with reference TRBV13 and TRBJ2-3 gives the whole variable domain AAGVIQSPRHLIKEKRETATLKCYPIPRHDTVYWYQQGPGQDPQFLISFYEKMQSDKGSIPDRFSAQQFSDYHSELNMSSLELGDSALYFCASRASRELDHGDTQYFGPGTRLTVL.

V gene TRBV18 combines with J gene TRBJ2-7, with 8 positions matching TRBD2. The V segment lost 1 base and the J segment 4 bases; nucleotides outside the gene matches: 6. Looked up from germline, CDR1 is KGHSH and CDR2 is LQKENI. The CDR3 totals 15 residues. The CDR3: CASSPRTGGLYEQYF. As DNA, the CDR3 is TGTGCCAGCTCACCACGGACGGGGGGGCTGTACGAGCAGTACTTC. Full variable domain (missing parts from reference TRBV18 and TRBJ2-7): NAGVMQNPRHLVRRRGQEARLRCSPMKGHSHVYWYRQLPEEGLKFMVYLQKENIIDESGMPKERFSAEFPKEGPSILRIQQVVRGDSAAYFCASSPRTGGLYEQYFGPGTRLTVT.